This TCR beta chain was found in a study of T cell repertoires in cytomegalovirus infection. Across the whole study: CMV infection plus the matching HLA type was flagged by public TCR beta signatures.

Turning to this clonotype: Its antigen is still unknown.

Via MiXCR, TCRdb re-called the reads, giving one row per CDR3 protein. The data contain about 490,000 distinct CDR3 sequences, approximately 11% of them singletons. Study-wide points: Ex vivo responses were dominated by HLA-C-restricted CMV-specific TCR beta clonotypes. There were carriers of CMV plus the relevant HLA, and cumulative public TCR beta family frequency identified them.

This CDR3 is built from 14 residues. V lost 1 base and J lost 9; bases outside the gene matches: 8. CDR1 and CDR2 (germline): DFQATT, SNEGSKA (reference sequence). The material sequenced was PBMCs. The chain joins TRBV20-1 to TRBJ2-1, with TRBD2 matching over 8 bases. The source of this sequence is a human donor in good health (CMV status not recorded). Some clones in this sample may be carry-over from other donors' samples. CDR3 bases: TGCAGTGCTAGAGCGGGAGGGCCGAAGAGTGAGCAGTTCTTC. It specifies CSARAGGPKSEQFF.